This is a list of T cell receptor beta chains from one sample in a study of T cell responses to AZD1222 COVID-19 vaccine. The protocol was immunoSEQ multiplex PCR, while the TCRdb copy is restricted to in-frame clones and leaves out a portion. The sample has some 97,000 clones; approximately 87% are singletons. This material consisted of peripheral blood, taken on day 0 of AZD1222 vaccination. The receptors derive from an adult in good health. CDR3s include the opening cysteine and the closing phenylalanine or tryptophan. Fields, in order: V gene, clone size, D gene, CDR3 length, J gene, CDR3 DNA, CDR3 protein. The D gene is left open where the match is weak. Rows may omit the clone size; those that give it use once, few, many or a size class.

TRBV4-1	-	-	14	TRBJ1-5	TGCGCCAGCAGCCAAGAGGGCGGAAGTCAGCCCCAGCATTTT	CASSQEGGSQPQHF
TRBV29-1	-	TRBD2	13	TRBJ2-3	TGCAGCGGCACCCTAGCGGGCACAGATACGCAGTATTTT	CSGTLAGTDTQYF
TRBV4-3	-	-	14	TRBJ1-5	TGCGCCAGCAGCCAAGATCTGGGGAATCAGCCCCAGCATTTT	CASSQDLGNQPQHF
TRBV6-5	once	-	14	TRBJ1-3	TGTGCCAGCACCCGACAGTCGGGCGGAAACACCATATATTTT	CASTRQSGGNTIYF
TRBV29-1	few	TRBD2	13	TRBJ2-3	TGCAGCGTAAACATCGGGGGGGCAGATACGCAGTATTTT	CSVNIGGADTQYF
TRBV7-8	-	TRBD1	20	TRBJ1-3	TGTGCCAGCAGCCCCAGGGCGTGGGACAGGGTGGGTAGTTCTGGAAACACCATATATTTT	CASSPRAWDRVGSSGNTIYF
TRBV2	-	-	13	TRBJ1-5	TGTGCCAGCAGCCGGACTTTCAATCAGCCCCAGCATTTT	CASSRTFNQPQHF
TRBV2	-	-	17	TRBJ1-2	TGTGCCAGCAGTGAACCAGGGTTGGGGGCTCTTTGGGGTGGCTACACCTTC	CASSEPGLGALWGGYTF
TRBV5-1	-	TRBD1	15	TRBJ1-1	TGCGCCAGCAGCTCTACAGGGGCGACGGGGACTGAAGCTTTCTTT	CASSSTGATGTEAFF
TRBV11-2	few	-	15	TRBJ1-4	TGTGCCAGCAGCCCGCGACACGGCTGGGCGGAGGAACTGTTTTTT	CASSPRHGWAEELFF
TRBV5-8	-	-	14	TRBJ1-1	TGTGCCAGCAGCTTCAGGGGTTCGGTAACTGAAGCTTTCTTT	CASSFRGSVTEAFF
TRBV6-5	-	-	12	TRBJ2-7	TGTGCCAGCAGGGACCCAGGGTACGAGCAGTACTTC	CASRDPGYEQYF
TRBV2	-	-	14	TRBJ1-4	TGTGCCAGCAGGGTCCGGGTCCCTAATGAAAAACTGTTTTTT	CASRVRVPNEKLFF
TRBV5-4	-	-	17	TRBJ2-5	TGTGCCAGCAGCCTGCGGAGACAGTTCCCTGGGCAAGAGACCCAGTACTTC	CASSLRRQFPGQETQYF
TRBV5-1	-	-	16	TRBJ1-6	TGCGCCAGCAGCAGGGAGGGCACGAAAATGAATTCACCCCTCCACTTT	CASSREGTKMNSPLHF
TRBV5-4	-	TRBD1	13	TRBJ1-2	TGTGCCAGCAGCCGGGACAGGAATAGAGGCTACACCTTC	CASSRDRNRGYTF
TRBV6-1	-	-	20	TRBJ1-6	TGTGCCAGCAGTGAAGGTTACGGGACACCCAGAGAATCCCCTAATTCACCCCTCCACTTT	CASSEGYGTPRESPNSPLHF
TRBV5-1	-	-	14	TRBJ2-2	TGCGCCAGCAGCTTGTCCTGGAACACCGGGGAGCTGTTTTTT	CASSLSWNTGELFF
TRBV24-1	-	TRBD2	17	TRBJ2-3	TGTGCCACCCAATCTACCGGGACTAGCCTATCTACAGATACGCAGTATTTT	CATQSTGTSLSTDTQYF
TRBV5-6	-	TRBD2	15	TRBJ2-1	TGTGCCAGCAGATTAGCGGGAGGGTCCTACAATGAGCAGTTCTTC	CASRLAGGSYNEQFF
TRBV4-1	-	-	14	TRBJ1-5	TGCGCCAGCAGCCCAACGTATAGCAATCAGCCCCAGCATTTT	CASSPTYSNQPQHF
TRBV25-1	-	-	14	TRBJ1-3	TGTGCTAGACGCGGGGTGGAATATGGAAACACCATATATTTT	CARRGVEYGNTIYF
TRBV11-3	-	TRBD2	15	TRBJ2-4	TGTGCCAGCAGCTTGAAGACTAGCCGGGTAAACATTCAGTACTTC	CASSLKTSRVNIQYF
TRBV27	-	TRBD1	17	TRBJ1-1	TGTGCCAGCAGTCGTCTGGTGGCCAGGGGGTTAAACACTGAAGCTTTCTTT	CASSRLVARGLNTEAFF
TRBV21-1	few	-	15	TRBJ1-5	TGTGCCAGCAGCAAAAGGGGGACAGAGAATCAGCCCCAGCATTTT	CASSKRGTENQPQHF
TRBV3-1/TRBV3-2	-	TRBD1	16	TRBJ2-3	TGTGCCAGCAGCCAAGACCCGACAGGGGTGGCAGATACGCAGTATTTT	CASSQDPTGVADTQYF
TRBV19	-	TRBD2	15	TRBJ2-1	TGTGCCAGTAACACGGGAGGGCCATCAGGGTTTGAGCAGTTCTTC	CASNTGGPSGFEQFF
TRBV7-9	-	-	17	TRBJ1-4	TGTGCCAGCAGCTTAATGGTCGGCAGGGGTACTAATGAAAAACTGTTTTTT	CASSLMVGRGTNEKLFF
TRBV19	once	-	15	TRBJ1-1	TGTGCCAGTAGCATCCACCATACGGGGAACACTGAAGCTTTCTTT	CASSIHHTGNTEAFF
TRBV7-6	-	TRBD1	15	TRBJ2-1	TGTGCCAGCAGCTTAATGACAGGGAACTACAATGAGCAGTTCTTC	CASSLMTGNYNEQFF
TRBV9	few	TRBD1	15	TRBJ1-1	TGTGCCAGCAGCGTAGGGGGACAGGGGAACACTGAAGCTTTCTTT	CASSVGGQGNTEAFF
TRBV19	-	-	13	TRBJ1-3	TGTGCCAGTAGTATTGCGAAAGGAAACACCATATATTTT	CASSIAKGNTIYF
TRBV7-2	few	-	16	TRBJ2-7	TGTGCCAGCAGCTTTGTGGGGGGCGCCACCACCTACGAGCAGTACTTC	CASSFVGGATTYEQYF
TRBV18	-	TRBD2	15	TRBJ2-7	TGTGCCAGCTCACCCCTAGCGGCTCAAAACTACGAGCAGTACTTC	CASSPLAAQNYEQYF
TRBV3-1/TRBV3-2	-	TRBD2	16	TRBJ2-3	TGTGCCAGCAGCCTTAACGGGGGGGGTAGCACAGATACGCAGTATTTT	CASSLNGGGSTDTQYF
TRBV5-5	-	TRBD1	15	TRBJ1-6	TGTGCCAGCAGCTTGGACTGGGACAGAAATTCACCCCTCCACTTT	CASSLDWDRNSPLHF
TRBV4-3	-	TRBD2	16	TRBJ2-7	TGCGCCAGCAGCCGTACTAGCGGGAGTCAAGCATACGAGCAGTACTTC	CASSRTSGSQAYEQYF
TRBV6-5	-	-	14	TRBJ2-1	TGTGCCAGCAGTTACGGTTCCGGGATCAATGAGCAGTTCTTC	CASSYGSGINEQFF
TRBV11-2	-	TRBD1	14	TRBJ1-4	TGTGCCAGCAGCTCCGACAGGGATCCCTGGGTTCTGTTTTTT	CASSSDRDPWVLFF
TRBV19	-	TRBD2	20	TRBJ2-4	TGTGCCAGTAGTATCGATCAAGGCGGGAGGGCGCAGGGGACCAAAAACATTCAGTACTTC	CASSIDQGGRAQGTKNIQYF
TRBV12-3/TRBV12-4	-	TRBD1	13	TRBJ1-1	TGTGCCAGCAGTAAAGGGGGCTCCTCTGAAGCTTTCTTT	CASSKGGSSEAFF
TRBV19	-	-	14	TRBJ1-2	TGTGCCAGTAACCCAGGGTCCCCTAACTATGGCTACACCTTC	CASNPGSPNYGYTF
TRBV6-5	-	-	14	TRBJ1-3	TGTGCCAGCAGTTACCTGACCCTTGGAAACACCATATATTTT	CASSYLTLGNTIYF
TRBV3-1/TRBV3-2	few	-	16	TRBJ1-2	TGTGCCAGCAGCCATGAGTGGTCTCAAGCTAACTATGGCTACACCTTC	CASSHEWSQANYGYTF
TRBV19	-	TRBD1	16	TRBJ1-5	TGTGCCAGTAGTATAGCGGCGGACAGGGGGCCAAAGCCCCAGCATTTT	CASSIAADRGPKPQHF